This T cell receptor beta chain was retrieved from a study of control samples from healthy donors and cancer patients. This CDR3 is 14 amino acids long. Germline CDR1 and CDR2: MNHEY and SVGAGI. V lost 5 bases to trimming and J lost 0 bases, with 11 bases between them. The method was immunoSEQ multiplex PCR; TCRdb's version includes in-frame clones alone and lacks a portion of them. The data show 120,000 or so clones, about nine tenths seen once. V is TRBV6-5 and J is TRBJ2-7; tentatively, D is TRBD2 (5 bases). The sample taken for sequencing was blood. The receptor comes from a man between 35 and 55 years old in good health. The chain's CDR3 is CASSRAEGSYEQYF. Here the CDR3 DNA reads TGTGCCAGCAGTAGGGCAGAGGGCTCCTACGAGCAGTACTTC.